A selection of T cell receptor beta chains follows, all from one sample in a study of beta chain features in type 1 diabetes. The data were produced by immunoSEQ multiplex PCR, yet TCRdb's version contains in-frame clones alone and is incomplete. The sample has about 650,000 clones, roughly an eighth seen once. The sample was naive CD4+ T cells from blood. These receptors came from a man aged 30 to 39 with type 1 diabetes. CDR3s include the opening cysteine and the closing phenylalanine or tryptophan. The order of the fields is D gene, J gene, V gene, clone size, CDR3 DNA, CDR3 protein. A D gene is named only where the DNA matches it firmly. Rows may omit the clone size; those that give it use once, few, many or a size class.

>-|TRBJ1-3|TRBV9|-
TGTGCCAGCAGCGTAGGACACAGTGGAAACACCATATATTTT
CASSVGHSGNTIYF
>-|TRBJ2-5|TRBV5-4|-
TGTGCCAGCAGCTTAACGGTTCAAGAGACCCAGTACTTC
CASSLTVQETQYF
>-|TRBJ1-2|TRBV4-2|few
TGTGCCAGCAGCCAAGATAACACAAACTATGGCTACACCTTC
CASSQDNTNYGYTF
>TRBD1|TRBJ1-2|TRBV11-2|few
TGTGCCAGCAGCCCAGGGGGCGGCTACACCTTC
CASSPGGGYTF
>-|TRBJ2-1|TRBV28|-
TGTGCCAGCAGTTTGTCTACAGGGAATGAGCAGTTCTTC
CASSLSTGNEQFF
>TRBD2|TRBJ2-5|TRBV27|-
TGTGCCAGCAGTTTAAGGAGCGGGGTCGGAGAGACCCAGTACTTC
CASSLRSGVGETQYF
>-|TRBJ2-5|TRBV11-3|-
TGTGCCAGCAGTAGGGAAGGAGAGACCCAGTACTTC
CASSREGETQYF
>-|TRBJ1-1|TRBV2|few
TGTGCCAGCAGAGGAGGACAGACGAACACTGAAGCTTTCTTT
CASRGGQTNTEAFF
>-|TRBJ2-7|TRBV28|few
TGTGCCAGCAGTCTCAGGGCCGAGCAGTACTTC
CASSLRAEQYF
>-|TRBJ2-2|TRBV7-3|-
TGTGCCAGCAGCTTTAAAACCTTAGCCGGGGAGCTGTTTTTT
CASSFKTLAGELFF
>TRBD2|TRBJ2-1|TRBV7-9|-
TGTGCCAGCAGCCCACCAGAGAGGCGGGGGATCTACAATGAGCAGTTCTTC
CASSPPERRGIYNEQFF
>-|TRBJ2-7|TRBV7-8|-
TGTGCCAGCAGCTTAGTGGGAGGGGGCAACGAGCAGTACTTC
CASSLVGGGNEQYF
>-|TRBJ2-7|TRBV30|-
TGTGCCTGGAGTTGGACATACGGGGGCGAGCAGTACTTC
CAWSWTYGGEQYF
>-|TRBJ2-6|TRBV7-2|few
TGTGCCAGCAGCTCCCGGACGGGGTCGAGAGGGGGTGAGCACGTCCTGACTTTC
CASSSRTGSRGGEHVLTF
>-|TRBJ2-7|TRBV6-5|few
TGTGCCAGCAGTTACTCGAGCAGCTTAAACGAGCAGTACTTC
CASSYSSSLNEQYF
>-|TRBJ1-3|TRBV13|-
TGTGCCAGCAGCCTGGACAGTGGAAACACCATATATTTT
CASSLDSGNTIYF
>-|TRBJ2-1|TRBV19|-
TGTGCCAGTACCCCGGCCGGGTACAATGAGCAGTTCTTC
CASTPAGYNEQFF
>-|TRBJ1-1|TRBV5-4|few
TGTGCCAGCAGCTTCGATGCTAACACTGAAGCTTTCTTT
CASSFDANTEAFF
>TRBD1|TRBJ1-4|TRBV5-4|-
TGTGCCAGCAGCGACGGACAGGCCGGCGTTGAAAAACTGTTTTTT
CASSDGQAGVEKLFF
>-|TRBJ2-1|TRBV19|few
TGTGCCAGTTCAAGGGGCCACTCCTACAATGAGCAGTTCTTC
CASSRGHSYNEQFF
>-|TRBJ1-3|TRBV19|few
TGTGCCAGTAGTATAGTCTGGCAGACAAGCTCTGGAAACACCATATATTTT
CASSIVWQTSSGNTIYF
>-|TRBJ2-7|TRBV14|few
TGTGCCAGCAGGCCAAGGGACGGCTACGAGCAGTACTTC
CASRPRDGYEQYF